This TCR beta chain was obtained from a study of blood T cell repertoires in COVID-19. In the study overall: Spain, Italy and the United States supplied samples that represented acute and convalescent COVID-19. T cells, B-cell-depleted T cells, or PBMCs supplied cDNA or gDNA.

This CDR3 is 16 amino acids long. CDR1 is KGHDR and CDR2 is SFDVKD in the germline V gene. The trim removed 4 bases at V and 7 bases at J, leaving 11 bases unmatched. Authors' analysis steps: The authors estimated nucleated cell counts from reference gene primer amplification. Clones were sequenced by immunoSEQ multiplex PCR, and TCRdb holds only the in-frame ones, with some missing. V and J calls plus clone size are reproduced from that table; the DNA served to infer D and trimming. The table records 50,000 to 70,000 clones, 70% to 85% of them present only once. The chain couples TRBV24-1 to TRBJ2-7; 11 bases map to TRBD2. The sample comprised peripheral blood. This TCR derives from a woman aged 60-75 years with acute or convalescent COVID-19. The DNA of the CDR3 is TGTGCCACCAGTGAAACTAGCGGGGGCCTGCGGGGGGAGCAGTACTTC. Protein sequence: CATSETSGGLRGEQYF.